The 11 T cell receptor beta chains below come from one sample, sequenced in a study of metastatic and nonmetastatic thyroid tumors. Ahead of thyroid surgery, no patient had received treatment of any kind. TCRdb re-called the PCR reads with MiXCR. The sample shows 3,000 to 4,500 clones, approximately 40% of them seen only once. Sequencing was done on a sample of tumor tissue. These receptors came from a male donor with papillary thyroid cancer or a benign thyroid nodule (not recorded which). Some clones in this sample may be carry-over from other donors' samples.

The V gene is TRBV6-1, the J gene TRBJ2-2, with a possible D match to TRBD1 (6 bases). Trimming removed 2 bases from V and 6 bases from J, with 16 bases in between. The CDR3 consists of 16 residues. Germline V gene lookup returns CDR1 MNHNS and CDR2 SASEGT. The DNA of the CDR3 is TGTGCCAGCAGTGAATGTGATATCAGGGGAGCCGGGGAGCTGTTTTTT. Protein: CASSECDIRGAGELFF.

The gene calls are TRBV11-3 and TRBJ2-3, with D possibly TRBD2 on 6 matching bases. The CDR3 is made up of 15 amino acids. V was clipped by 5 bases and J by 5 bases, with 17 bases between them. CDR1 SGHNT and CDR2 YENEEA come from the germline V gene. The CDR3: CASSLGLGGVDTQYF. Here the CDR3 DNA reads TGTGCCAGCAGCCTAGGACTGGGAGGAGTAGATACGCAGTATTTT.

J is TRBJ2-7 and V is TRBV10-3; 9 positions match TRBD1. Germline V gene sequence: CDR1 ENHRY, CDR2 SYGVKD. The V segment lost 0 bases and the J segment 3 bases; nucleotides outside the gene matches: 3. The CDR3 length is 15 residues. CDR3 protein: CAISESGDRDYEQYF. CDR3 coding DNA: TGTGCCATCAGTGAGTCGGGGGACAGGGACTACGAGCAGTACTTC.

The J gene is TRBJ2-6, the V gene TRBV19, with 9 bases aligning to TRBD1. Germline trimming cut 7 bases from V and 0 bases from J; bases unmatched to any gene: 7. Per the germline V gene, CDR1 is LNHDA and CDR2 is SQIVND (reference sequence). CDR3 size: 17 residues. This chain's CDR3 is CASTKGQGSSGANVLTF. CDR3 coding DNA: TGTGCCAGTACGAAGGGACAGGGTAGCTCTGGGGCCAACGTCCTGACTTTC.

V gene TRBV10-1 combines with J gene TRBJ2-2, with TRBD2 matching 13 bases. The germline CDR1 and CDR2 sequences are WNHNN and SYGVQD (reference sequence). This CDR3 region has 17 residues. Trimming removed 4 bases from V and 5 bases from J; junction bases left unmatched: 7. The CDR3 sequence: CASSAVGLAGRTGELFF. In DNA, the CDR3 is TGCGCCAGCAGTGCCGTGGGACTAGCGGGAAGAACCGGGGAGCTGTTTTTT.

In its sample, this clone was seen a few times. The V call is TRBV6-1, the J call TRBJ1-6, with TRBD1 identical over 8 bases. Trimming at V came to 2 bases and at J to 7 bases, leaving 4 bases not matched to a gene. This CDR3 has 15 amino acids. Germline-derived CDR1 and CDR2 are MNHNS and SASEGT. CDR3: CASSEIQGANSPLHF. The CDR3 DNA reads as TGTGCCAGCAGTGAAATCCAGGGGGCGAATTCACCCCTCCACTTT.

This clone has just a few counts. This chain connects TRBV12-3 or TRBV12-4 to TRBJ1-5; no clear D. V lost 3 bases to trimming and J lost 10 bases, with 16 bases between them. This CDR3 contains 14 residues. As DNA, the CDR3 is TGTGCCAGCAGTTTTGAACAGTCGGCGGGACCCCAGCATTTT. Amino acid sequence: CASSFEQSAGPQHF.

This clone was detected a few times. The chain couples TRBV30 to TRBJ2-7; D is tentatively TRBD1 or TRBD2 (5 bases each). The germline V gene has CDR1 GTSNPN and CDR2 SVGIG (reference sequence). Trimming removed 7 bases from V and 7 bases from J, with 14 bases in between. The CDR3 spans 11 residues. The CDR3 DNA follows: TGTGCCTACTTGGGGGTTCGGGAGCAGTACTTC. Translating it yields CAYLGVREQYF. The variable domain in full, with the rest retrieved from reference TRBV30 and TRBJ2-7, is SQTIHQWPATLVQPVGSPLSLECTVEGTSNPNLYWYRQAAGRGLQLLFYSVGIGQISSEVPQNLSASRPQDRQFILSSKKLLLSDSGFYLCAYLGVREQYFGPGTRLTVT.

The CDR3 loop reads CASSLEPGGVYGYTF. CDR3 coding DNA: TGCGCCAGCAGCTTGGAGCCAGGGGGCGTTTATGGCTACACCTTC. The V and J genes are TRBV5-1 and TRBJ1-2, with 8 bases that match TRBD1. The ends lost 0 bases at V and 5 bases at J; junction bases unmatched: 6. Germline V gives CDR1 SGHRS, CDR2 YFSETQ. The CDR3 has 15 amino acids.

J is TRBJ2-1 and V is TRBV6-1; no firm D call. There are 13 residues in the CDR3. V was shortened by 2 bases and J by 4 bases, with 6 bases between the two germline ends. Germline CDR1 and CDR2: MNHNS and SASEGT. CDR3 region: CASSERRYNEQFF. DNA for the CDR3: TGTGCCAGCAGTGAAAGACGGTACAATGAGCAGTTCTTC.

This clone was seen a few times. CDR3 protein: CASSPSLPGPNTEAFF. Here the CDR3 DNA reads TGTGCCAGCAGTCCAAGCCTCCCGGGCCCTAACACTGAAGCTTTCTTT. The chain carries TRBV6-4 and TRBJ1-1; D remains unclear. V was shortened by 5 bases and J by 2 bases, with 18 bases between the two germline ends. Germline V lookup: CDR1 MRHNA, CDR2 SNTAGT. The CDR3 covers 16 residues.